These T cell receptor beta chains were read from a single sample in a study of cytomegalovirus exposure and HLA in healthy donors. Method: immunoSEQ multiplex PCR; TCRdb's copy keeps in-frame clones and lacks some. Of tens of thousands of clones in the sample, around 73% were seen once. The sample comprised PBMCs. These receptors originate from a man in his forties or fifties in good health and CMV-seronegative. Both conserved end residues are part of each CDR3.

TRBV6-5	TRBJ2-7	CASSYGQTYYEQYF
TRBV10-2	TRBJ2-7	CASSDSRYEQYF
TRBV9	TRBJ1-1	CASSVEGQREAFF
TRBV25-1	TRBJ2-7	CASSARGQDEQYF
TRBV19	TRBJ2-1	CASSREATYNEQFF
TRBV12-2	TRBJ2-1	CASRTMGLAGAPALYNEQFF
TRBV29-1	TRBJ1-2	CSGEEGLDGYTF
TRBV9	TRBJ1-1	CASSVAGHVKGNTEAFF
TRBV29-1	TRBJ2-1	CSVVGTGGLNEQFF
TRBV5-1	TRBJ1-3	CASSLTPSSGNTIYF
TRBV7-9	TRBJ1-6	CASSARDRGTSPLHF
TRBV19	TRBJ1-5	CASTVGGPHSNQPQHF
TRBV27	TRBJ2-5	CASSTGSRGTQYF
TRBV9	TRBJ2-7	CASTPGTGREQYF
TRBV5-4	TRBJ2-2	CASSVPGSANTGELFF
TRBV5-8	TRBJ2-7	CASSRGLAGVYEQYF
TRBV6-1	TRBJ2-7	CASVRALGGRYEQYF
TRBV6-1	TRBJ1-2	CASSESPGLNYGYTF
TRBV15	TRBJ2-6	CATSRDQGRGAGANVLTF
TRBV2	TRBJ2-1	CASSVQEAGAGGYEQFF
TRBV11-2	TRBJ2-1	CASSLGGRSGSYNEQFF
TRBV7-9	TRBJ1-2	CASSLVTKQGNYGYTF
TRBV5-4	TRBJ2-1	CASSLGAATSGMLYNEQFF
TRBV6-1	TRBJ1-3	CASRHRDRNTIYF
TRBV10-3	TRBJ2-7	CAISESRLVGAYEQYF
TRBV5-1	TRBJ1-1	CASSLAPGKNTEAFF
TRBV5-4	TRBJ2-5	CASSLALGETQYF
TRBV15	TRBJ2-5	CATSRDFRDRGGRETQYF
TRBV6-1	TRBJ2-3	CASRREGTDTQYF
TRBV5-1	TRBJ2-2	CASSLGQGTGWTGELFF
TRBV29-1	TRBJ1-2	CSVEDPIERGGHGYTF
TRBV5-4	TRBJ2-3	CASSSSGDTQYF
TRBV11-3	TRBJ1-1	CASSLGHPNTEAFF
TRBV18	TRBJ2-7	CASSPPRGSSYEQYF
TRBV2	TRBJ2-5	CASSDGQETQYF
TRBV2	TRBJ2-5	CASSEDRALQETQYF
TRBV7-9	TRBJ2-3	CASSPRGPDTQYF
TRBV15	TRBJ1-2	CATSSPGQFYGYTF
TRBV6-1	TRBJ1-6	CASSGPTRVNNSPLHF
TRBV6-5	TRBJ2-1	CASSYGQGNYNEQFF